Described below is a single T cell receptor (beta chain) sequence and its context. Only in-frame clones appear in the TCRdb table, and some are missing; sequencing was by immunoSEQ multiplex PCR. Of over 400,000 clones listed, 70% to 90% are singletons. The data were taken from a study of blood T cell repertoires in COVID-19. There are 16 residues in the CDR3. V lost 4 bases and J lost 1, with 14 bases in between. The germline gives CDR1 MGHRA, CDR2 YSYEKL. Sequencing was done on a sample of peripheral blood. The clonotype originates from a woman younger than 45 with active or convalescent COVID-19. The chain links TRBV4-1 to TRBJ2-4; perhaps TRBD2 as D (5 bases). CDR3 sequence (DNA): TGCGCCAGCAGCCGGGAGCAAGGGTTCGCCAAAAACATTCAGTACTTC. This sequence encodes CASSREQGFAKNIQYF.